These 21 T cell receptor beta chains were sequenced from one sample in a study of T-cell reconstitution after alpha-beta-depleted transplantation in children (TCRdb year 2016). The intended sense of this specimen's treatment or condition label: allogeneic hematopoietic cell transplantation with graft depleted of TCRalphabeta T cells and CD19 B cells. The method behind the library was PCR. The listed sequencing device is Illumina HiSeq 2500. TCR library preparation used molecular barcoding, with unique molecular identifiers applied to normalize quantification of the TCRbeta repertoire. TCRdb ran its own pipeline on the public reads, namely fastp trimming at Q25 and MiXCR clone calling, and kept in-frame beta chains. Here each entry gathers all rows of one CDR3 protein and keeps the most common genes and DNA. The table for this sample lists approximately 350,000 distinct CDR3 sequences; about a sixth of them were counted only once. The top ten constitute about 41% of the sample.

The source material was PBMCs, mostly from graft donor cells, sampled 360 days after TCRalphabeta/CD19-depleted stem cell transplant. These receptors came from a male patient between 2 and 9 years old who had a stem cell transplant for acute lymphoblastic leukemia, so the T cells may come from the graft donor.

This clonotype has only a few counts. The chain carries TRBV11-1 and TRBJ2-3, with D perhaps TRBD2 (6 bases). The germline gives CDR1 SGHAT, CDR2 FQDESV (reference sequence). The CDR3 consists of 18 residues. The V and J ends lost 5 bases and 4 bases respectively, with 25 bases between them. The CDR3 spells CASSHTGWTIKRPDTQYF. The CDR3 DNA reads as TGTGCCAGCAGCCACACGGGGTGGACTATAAAGCGGCCAGATACGCAGTATTTT.

This clonotype was seen only a few times. This chain uses TRBV6-5 with TRBJ2-1, with 10 bases identical to TRBD2. The CDR3 covers 17 residues. Germline V gives CDR1 MNHEY, CDR2 SVGAGI. The junction had 16 bases not matched to a gene; V was cut back by 6 bases and J by 8 bases. The CDR3 loop reads CASRFTRAGGRIDEQFF. DNA of the CDR3: TGTGCCAGCAGATTCACTCGAGCGGGAGGGCGCATTGATGAGCAGTTCTTC.

This clonotype has just a few counts. J is TRBJ2-7 and V is TRBV12-3 or TRBV12-4; 9 nucleotides line up with TRBD2. This CDR3 is built from 17 residues. Trimming cost V 2 bases and J 0 bases; bases outside gene matches: 8. The CDR3 DNA is TGTGCCAGCAGTTTAATTCTCTGGACTAGCGACTCCTACGAGCAGTACTTC. It yields the protein CASSLILWTSDSYEQYF.

The rearrangement uses TRBV9 and TRBJ2-1; 8 bases match TRBD1. Losses at the gene ends were 4 bases for V and 5 bases for J; bases not matched to a gene: 8. This CDR3 has 15 amino acids. Germline CDR1 SGDLS, CDR2 YYNGEE. The CDR3 protein is CASSPLMTGDNEQFF. The CDR3 DNA reads TGTGCCAGCAGCCCTTTAATGACAGGGGACAATGAGCAGTTCTTC. Combining the CDR3 with reference TRBV9 and TRBJ2-1 gives the whole variable domain DSGVTQTPKHLITATGQRVTLRCSPRSGDLSVYWYQQSLDQGLQFLIQYYNGEERAKGNILERFSAQQFPDLHSELNLSSLELGDSALYFCASSPLMTGDNEQFFGPGTRLTVL.

This clonotype was counted a few times. This chain connects TRBV10-3 to TRBJ2-1, with 7 positions matching TRBD1. This CDR3 contains 23 residues. Germline CDR1 reads ENHRY; CDR2 reads SYGVKD. Trimming removed 4 bases from V and 3 bases from J; junction bases left unmatched: 30. The CDR3 nucleotides are TGTGCCATCAGTGGCCCAACGGCACTAACAGTCGGCAACAGGGGAGATGGCTACAATGAGCAGTTCTTC. Residues: CAISGPTALTVGNRGDGYNEQFF.

This clonotype came up a few times. This sequence joins TRBV28 and TRBJ2-5; 15 bases line up with TRBD2. Germline CDR1 and CDR2: MDHEN and SYDVKM. The CDR3 length is 20 residues. V was clipped by 4 bases and J by 4 bases; unmatched bases: 16. The CDR3 DNA is TGTGCCAGCAGTTCGCCGTGGGTCGGGACTAGCGGGAGGCGGGGAGAGACCCAGTACTTC. Protein sequence: CASSSPWVGTSGRRGETQYF.

This clonotype has a count of ten or more. The CDR3 reads CASSSTSGETDTQYF. CDR3 nucleotides: TGTGCCAGCAGCTCCACTAGCGGGGAAACAGATACGCAGTATTTT. The V gene is TRBV7-9, the J gene TRBJ2-3; 10 nucleotides match TRBD2. The length of the CDR3 is 15 residues. Looked up from germline, CDR1 is SEHNR and CDR2 is FQNEAQ (reference sequence). The V and J ends lost 4 bases and 3 bases, in that order; junction bases with no gene match: 4.

This clonotype was counted many times. The chain joins TRBV15 to TRBJ1-3; unclear D gene. The CDR3 sequence is 15 residues long. V shed 0 bases and J shed 0 bases, with 6 bases lying between them. Germline V lookup: CDR1 LNHNV, CDR2 YYDKDF (reference sequence). CDR3 in amino acids: CATSRDSLSGNTIYF. CDR3 sequence (DNA): TGTGCCACCAGCAGAGACAGCCTCTCTGGAAACACCATATATTTT.

This chain uses TRBV12-3 or TRBV12-4 with TRBJ2-3; no definite D call. CDR3 length: 14 amino acids. V was pared by 9 bases and J by 1 base, with 14 bases between. The CDR3: CASHRQYGTDTQYF. As DNA, the CDR3 is TGTGCCAGTCACCGCCAGTACGGCACAGATACGCAGTATTTT.

The chain uses TRBV6-5 and TRBJ2-3; TRBD1 matches 12 bases. V lost 2 bases to trimming and J lost 6 bases; unmatched junction nucleotides: 9. This CDR3 comprises 17 residues. Looked up from germline, CDR1 is MNHEY and CDR2 is SVGAGI. The CDR3 protein is CASSYHTGTGGFDTQYF. CDR3 nucleotides: TGTGCCAGCAGTTACCACACCGGGACAGGGGGCTTTGATACGCAGTATTTT.

The V gene is TRBV7-8, the J gene TRBJ2-7, with 9 nucleotides matching TRBD1. Trimming removed 5 bases from V and 3 bases from J; junction bases left unmatched: 8. CDR1 is SGHVS and CDR2 is FQNEAQ in the germline V gene. This CDR3 contains 15 residues. The CDR3 is CASSPHWTGDYEQYF. The CDR3 region has the DNA TGTGCCAGCAGCCCCCATTGGACAGGGGACTACGAGCAGTACTTC.

This clonotype has only a few counts. The rearrangement uses TRBV28 and TRBJ2-1, with TRBD2 matching 11 bases. The CDR3 loop spans 16 amino acids. The trim removed 3 bases at V and 2 bases at J, leaving 3 bases unmatched. Germline values: CDR1 MDHEN, CDR2 SYDVKM. In DNA, the CDR3 is TGTGCCAGCAGTTTTCAGACTAGCGGGACCTACAATGAGCAGTTCTTC. Translated: CASSFQTSGTYNEQFF. The whole variable domain, filled in from reference TRBV28 and TRBJ2-1, reads DVKVTQSSRYLVKRTGEKVFLECVQDMDHENMFWYRQDPGLGLRLIYFSYDVKMKEKGDIPEGYSVSREKKERFSLILESASTNQTSMYLCASSFQTSGTYNEQFFGPGTRLTVL.

The chain links TRBV5-1 to TRBJ2-2; 9 nucleotides line up with TRBD1. J gave up 4 bases and V 1 base, and 5 bases lay outside the gene matches. From germline, CDR1 is SGHRS and CDR2 YFSETQ. CDR3 length: 16 amino acids. CDR3 nucleotides: TGCGCCAGCAGCTTGTGGGGACAGGGAGTCACCGGGGAGCTGTTTTTT. This codes for CASSLWGQGVTGELFF.

As for this clonotype: This may stem from a read error, because a much larger clone lies one nucleotide away. The chain joins TRBV4-2 to TRBJ2-2, with a tentative D call TRBD1 (7 bases). This CDR3 is built from 17 residues. Germline-derived CDR1 and CDR2 are LGHNA and YNFKEQ. Trimming took off 2 bases at V and 7 bases at J, with 20 bases between the two ends. CDR3 amino acids: CASSQSHQGGYNGELFF. The CDR3 region has the DNA TGTGCCAGCAGCCAAAGCCATCAGGGGGGATACAACGGGGAGCTGTTTTTT.

This clonotype was counted only a few times. V is TRBV12-3 or TRBV12-4 and J is TRBJ2-5, with 7 bases aligning to TRBD2. V shed 1 base and J 5 bases; nucleotides not matched to a gene: 10. The CDR3 extends over 16 amino acids. For the CDR3, the DNA is TGTGCCAGCAGTTTAGGGGGGGTAGGACTAGTCGAGACCCAGTACTTC. Translation gives CASSLGGVGLVETQYF.

The chain couples TRBV4-3 to TRBJ2-1; 7 nucleotides align to TRBD2. The CDR3 spans 17 residues. V lost 3 bases, J lost 0 bases, and 8 bases stayed unmatched. In germline, CDR1 is LGHNA, CDR2 YSLEER. CDR3 residues: CASSQVLASSSYNEQFF. The CDR3 DNA reads as TGCGCCAGCAGCCAGGTACTAGCGTCGAGCTCCTACAATGAGCAGTTCTTC.

The chain carries TRBV12-3 or TRBV12-4 and TRBJ1-4; D ambiguous. CDR3 length: 19 residues. Deletions cut 0 bases from V and 0 bases from J, with 17 bases between. The CDR3 bases are TGTGCCAGCAGTTTAGCGTGGCGGGGAGGGCCACCAACTAATGAAAAACTGTTTTTT. Its translation is CASSLAWRGGPPTNEKLFF.

This clonotype was seen a handful of times. In DNA, the CDR3 is TGTGCCAGCAGTTTAGCGGGGACACAATACAATGAGCAGTTCTTC. This sequence encodes CASSLAGTQYNEQFF. The V call is TRBV12-3 or TRBV12-4, the J call TRBJ2-1, with D possibly matching TRBD1 (6 bases). Trimming pared 0 bases from V and 4 bases from J, leaving 10 bases between. The CDR3 totals 15 residues.

The chain combines TRBV5-1 with TRBJ2-1, with 8 bases that match TRBD2. The CDR3 is made up of 13 amino acids. Trimming took 7 bases from V and 6 from J; bases not matched to a gene: 6. CDR1 SGHRS and CDR2 YFSETQ come from the germline V gene. CDR3 sequence: CASVDGLANEQFF. For the CDR3, the DNA is TGCGCCAGCGTAGACGGACTAGCCAATGAGCAGTTCTTC. Complete variable domain (other parts from reference TRBV5-1 and TRBJ2-1): KAGVTQTPRYLIKTRGQQVTLSCSPISGHRSVSWYQQTPGQGLQFLFEYFSETQRNKGNFPGRFSGRQFSNSRSEMNVSTLELGDSALYLCASVDGLANEQFFGPGTRLTVL.

This clonotype was counted only a few times. The chain has TRBV9 and TRBJ2-7; a weak D match, TRBD1 (6 bases). CDR1 SGDLS and CDR2 YYNGEE come from the germline V gene. Trimming shortened V by 2 bases and J by 3 bases, and 15 bases separated the two germline ends. This CDR3 has 15 residues. As DNA, the CDR3 is TGTGCCAGCAGCGTGTCAGGGGATCTGAACTACGAGCAGTACTTC. Its translation is CASSVSGDLNYEQYF. The entire variable domain, with the rest obtained from reference TRBV9 and TRBJ2-7, is as follows: DSGVTQTPKHLITATGQRVTLRCSPRSGDLSVYWYQQSLDQGLQFLIQYYNGEERAKGNILERFSAQQFPDLHSELNLSSLELGDSALYFCASSVSGDLNYEQYFGPGTRLTVT.

The J gene is TRBJ2-5, the V gene TRBV10-3; 14 bases align to TRBD2. V shed 6 bases, J shed 1 base, and the junction held 16 bases outside the gene matches. Germline lookup yields CDR1 ENHRY and CDR2 SYGVKD. This CDR3 is built from 20 residues. The CDR3 DNA is TGTGCCATCAGACGAGCTCCGGGACTAGCGGGAGAGGGGAGCCAAGAGACCCAGTACTTC. Its protein is CAIRRAPGLAGEGSQETQYF.